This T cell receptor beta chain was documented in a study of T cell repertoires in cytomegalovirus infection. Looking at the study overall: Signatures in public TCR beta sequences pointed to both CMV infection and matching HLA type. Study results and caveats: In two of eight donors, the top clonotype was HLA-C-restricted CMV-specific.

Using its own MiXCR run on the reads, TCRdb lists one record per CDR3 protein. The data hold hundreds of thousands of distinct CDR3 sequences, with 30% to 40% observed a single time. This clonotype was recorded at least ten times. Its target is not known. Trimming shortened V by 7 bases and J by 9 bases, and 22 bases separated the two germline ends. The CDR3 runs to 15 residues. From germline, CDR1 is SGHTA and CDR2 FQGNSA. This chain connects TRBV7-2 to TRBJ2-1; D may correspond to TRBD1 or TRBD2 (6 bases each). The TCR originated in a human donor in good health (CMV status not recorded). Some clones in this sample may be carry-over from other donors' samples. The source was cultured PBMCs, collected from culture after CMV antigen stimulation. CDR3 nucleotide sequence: TGTGCCAGCACCGGACCGGGGGCCCCACGGAGTGAGCAGTTCTTC. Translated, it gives CASTGPGAPRSEQFF.